What follows are 19 T cell receptor beta chains derived from one specimen sequenced in a study of breast tumors, draining lymph nodes, adjacent tissues listed by TCRdb under 2016. The receptor library was made with multiplex PCR. Sequencing was performed on an Illumina HiSeq 2000. TCRdb reprocessing: public reads trimmed at Q25 with fastp, clones called with MiXCR, in-frame beta chains kept. When rows share a CDR3 protein, they turn into one entry using the most common DNA and genes. The table for this sample lists 250,000 or so distinct CDR3 sequences; roughly 30% of them were counted only once. The ten largest make up over 0.95% of the sample. The axillary draining lymph nodes of breast cancer patients were the source of the lymph node samples. What was sequenced was axillary lymph node tissue. The receptor set was obtained from a female donor with breast cancer. Some clones in this sample may be carry-over from other donors' samples.

In this sample, this clonotype turned up many times. The chain couples TRBV7-9 to TRBJ1-6; a possible D gene is TRBD1 (6 bases). Germline V gene sequence: CDR1 SEHNR, CDR2 FQNEAQ (reference sequence). The V end was cut by 5 bases, the J end by 7 bases, with 15 bases between. The CDR3 contains 15 residues. The chain's CDR3 is CASSPLQGRNSPLHF. The CDR3 DNA is TGTGCCAGCAGCCCCTTACAGGGTCGGAATTCACCCCTCCACTTT. The complete variable domain, with remaining parts taken from reference TRBV7-9 and TRBJ1-6, reads DTGVSQNPRHKITKRGQNVTFRCDPISEHNRLYWYRQTLGQGPEFLTYFQNEAQLEKSRLLSDRFSAERPKGSFSTLEIQRTEQGDSAMYLCASSPLQGRNSPLHFGNGTRLTVT.

The CDR3 nucleotides are TGTGCCAGCAGCCAAGAGGCGGGGTTGGGCACCGGGGAGCTGTTTTTT. Protein product: CASSQEAGLGTGELFF. V is TRBV3-1 and J is TRBJ2-2; D possibly corresponds to TRBD2 (6 bases). Germline CDR1 is LGHDT and CDR2 is YNNKEL (reference sequence). Trimming cost V 0 bases and J 4 bases, with 12 bases left between them. CDR3 length equals 16 residues.

This clonotype showed up just a few times. One base away lies a much larger clone, so this may be a sequencing read error. V gene TRBV20-1 combines with J gene TRBJ2-5; 9 nucleotides line up with TRBD2. This CDR3 has 16 residues. The trim removed 0 bases at V and 4 bases at J, leaving 9 bases unmatched. Germline V CDR1 and CDR2: DFQATT, SNEGSKA (reference sequence). Here the CDR3 reads CSARDWASGTSETQYF. The CDR3 nucleotides are TGCAGTGCTAGAGATTGGGCTAGCGGGACGTCAGAGACCCAGTACTTC.

This clonotype came up many times. CDR3 loop: CASSYLSGTEGEQFF. In DNA, the CDR3 is TGTGCCAGCAGTTACCTTAGCGGAACTGAGGGTGAGCAGTTCTTC. The chain is built from TRBV6-5 and TRBJ2-1, with D perhaps TRBD2 (6 bases). The CDR3 is 15 amino acids. The germline V and J ends were trimmed by 2 bases and 9 bases, with 17 bases remaining between them. Germline lookup yields CDR1 MNHEY and CDR2 SVGAGI.

This clonotype has at least ten counts. The chain links TRBV7-8 to TRBJ2-2, with TRBD2 as a possible D gene (6 bases). V lost 5 bases and J 6 bases, leaving 13 bases between the germline ends. The CDR3 totals 14 residues. Germline V lookup: CDR1 SGHVS, CDR2 FQNEAQ. CDR3 amino acids: CASSPRRASGELFF. CDR3 in DNA: TGTGCCAGCAGCCCGAGGAGGGCCTCCGGGGAGCTGTTTTTT.

This clonotype was counted at least ten times. V usage is TRBV11-2 and J usage is TRBJ2-7; D unresolved. V lost 6 bases, J lost 7 bases, and 10 bases lay in between. The CDR3 is 11 amino acids. Germline values: CDR1 SGHAT, CDR2 FQNNGV. As DNA, the CDR3 is TGTGCCAGCAGATCAGGACGGGAGCAGTACTTC. Its translation: CASRSGREQYF. The full variable domain, with the rest looked up from reference TRBV11-2 and TRBJ2-7, is EAGVAQSPRYKIIEKRQSVAFWCNPISGHATLYWYQQILGQGPKLLIQFQNNGVVDDSQLPKDRFSAERLKGVDSTLKIQPAKLEDSAVYLCASRSGREQYFGPGTRLTVT.

This clonotype has a count of ten or more. The J gene is TRBJ2-6, the V gene TRBV19, with 7 bases that match TRBD2. Germline CDR1 reads LNHDA; CDR2 reads SQIVND (reference sequence). This CDR3 has 18 residues. V dropped 3 bases and J dropped 1; count of bases not matched to a gene: 9. CDR3 protein: CASSIAVGGPSGANVLTF. The CDR3 DNA reads as TGTGCCAGTAGTATCGCGGTGGGAGGGCCGTCTGGGGCCAACGTCCTGACTTTC.

There are many counts of this clonotype. V gene TRBV7-8 combines with J gene TRBJ2-3; no clear D gene. In germline, CDR1 is SGHVS, CDR2 FQNEAQ. The CDR3 is made up of 16 amino acids. V was clipped by 2 bases and J by 2 bases, with 14 bases between them. Written as DNA, the CDR3 is TGTGCCAGCAGCTTATGGGATATCGGGTCCACAGATACGCAGTATTTT. This encodes CASSLWDIGSTDTQYF.

This clonotype was detected many times. This chain links TRBV7-2 with TRBJ2-3; D call uncertain. Germline CDR1 is SGHTA and CDR2 is FQGNSA. The germline V and J ends were trimmed by 5 bases and 0 bases, with 12 bases remaining between them. The CDR3 totals 15 residues. The CDR3 here is CASSRPGSSTDTQYF. CDR3 in DNA: TGTGCCAGCAGCCGCCCCGGCTCCAGCACAGATACGCAGTATTTT.

This clonotype was observed a few times. CDR3 nucleotide sequence: TGTGCCAGCAGTACCGCTGAAGGTTTCGGTGGAAACACCATATATTTT. The encoded protein is CASSTAEGFGGNTIYF. The chain recombines TRBV6-2 or TRBV6-3 with TRBJ1-3; D not resolved. V lost 5 bases to trimming and J lost 3 bases, with 17 bases between them. Germline loops: CDR1 MNHEY, CDR2 SVGEGT. The CDR3 contains 16 residues.

The CDR3 DNA sequence: TGTGCCAGCACGCGTGGTAAGACCCAGTACTTC. Encoded protein: CASTRGKTQYF. The rearrangement joins TRBV5-4 to TRBJ2-5, with unresolved D. Trimming left V 6 bases short and J 6 bases short, with 9 bases between. This CDR3 region has 11 residues. Per germline, CDR1 SGHNT and CDR2 YYREEE (reference sequence).

In its sample, this clonotype was seen many times. The J gene is TRBJ1-2, the V gene TRBV20-1; TRBD1 matches at 7 bases. The J segment lost 5 bases and the V segment lost 3 bases, leaving 6 bases of the junction unmatched. Per germline, CDR1 DFQATT and CDR2 SNEGSKA (reference sequence). This CDR3 contains 13 residues. CDR3 DNA sequence: TGCAGTGCTAGTGAGGGGGCGGAATATGGCTACACCTTC. It translates to CSASEGAEYGYTF.

This clonotype showed up many times. The chain combines TRBV6-5 with TRBJ2-7; D gene ambiguous. V shed 0 bases and J shed 3 bases, with 9 bases lying between them. The CDR3 totals 14 residues. Germline loops: CDR1 MNHEY, CDR2 SVGAGI. In DNA form, the CDR3 reads TGTGCCAGCAGTTACTCGAGGATAAACTACGAGCAGTACTTC. Its translation is CASSYSRINYEQYF.

Ten or more counts support this clonotype. The chain uses TRBV7-2 and TRBJ2-3, with 12 bases fitting TRBD2. After removal of 6 bases from V and 8 bases from J, the junction contained 12 bases not matched to a gene. This CDR3 is built from 16 residues. Germline CDR1 is SGHTA and CDR2 is FQGNSA. CDR3 in amino acids: CASRQATSGRLVTQYF. The CDR3 bases are TGTGCCAGCAGGCAAGCGACTAGCGGGAGACTCGTTACGCAGTATTTT.

This clonotype was recorded at least ten times. The gene calls are TRBV6-1 and TRBJ1-5, with D possibly matching TRBD1 (5 bases). The CDR3 totals 14 residues. Between the trimmed V and J ends, which lost 3 bases and 5 bases, there was a span of 11 bases. Germline V CDR1 and CDR2: MNHNS, SASEGT. The DNA for the CDR3 is TGTGCCAGCAGTGACAACGACAGTTATCAGCCCCAGCATTTT. Protein: CASSDNDSYQPQHF.

About this clonotype: This may arise from a read error, as a much more abundant clone is one base away. The CDR3 sequence: CASSGRSALAANEQFF. CDR3 DNA: TGTGCCAGCAGCGGAAGGTCGGCACTAGCGGCTAATGAGCAGTTCTTC. The chain combines TRBV5-5 with TRBJ2-1; TRBD2 aligns across 8 bases. V lost 4 bases, J lost 7 bases, and 13 bases stayed unmatched. The CDR3 spans 16 residues. Germline CDR1 and CDR2: SGHKS and YYEKEE (reference sequence).

Note on this clonotype: A read error may explain this, as a much larger clone is one base away. V is TRBV11-3 and J is TRBJ2-1; no clear D gene. The CDR3 length is 13 residues. Germline V lookup: CDR1 SGHNT, CDR2 YENEEA. CDR3 bases: TGTGCCAGCAGCCCAGGCAGTGTCAATGATCAGTTCTTC. Its protein is CASSPGSVNDQFF.

As to this clonotype: A clone one base away is much larger, so this may be a read error. In this CDR3 the conserved last residue, phenylalanine or tryptophan, is missing, so a read error is likely. The chain combines TRBV9 with TRBJ2-1; possible D gene TRBD2, 5 bases. Per the germline V gene, CDR1 is SGDLS and CDR2 is YYNGEE. The CDR3 is 13 amino acids. V was trimmed by 0 bases and J by 9 bases, leaving 10 bases between them. The CDR3 DNA reads as TGTGCCAGCAGCGTAGGGGGTAGCGCTGAGCAGTTCTCC. Protein product: CASSVGGSAEQFS.

The sample holds many counts of this clonotype. The V and J genes are TRBV7-9 and TRBJ2-6; D unclear. V gave up 1 base and J gave up 0 bases, with 4 bases separating them. This CDR3 has 15 residues. Germline V lookup: CDR1 SEHNR, CDR2 FQNEAQ (reference sequence). The CDR3 region has the DNA TGTGCCAGCAGCTTAGATGCCTCTGGGGCCAACGTCCTGACTTTC. Translated: CASSLDASGANVLTF.